The 25 T cell receptor beta chains below come from one sample, sequenced in a study of T cells in Graves' hyperthyroidism and ophthalmopathy. It was RNA transcripts that yielded the amplified TCR beta CDR3 regions. Using the HTBI primer set, a first-round RT-PCR was run on the TCR CDR3. Via MiXCR, TCRdb re-called the multiplex PCR reads, giving one row per CDR3 protein. The sample carries around 700,000 distinct CDR3 sequences, around 19% recorded once. Sequenced sample: blood. The receptor set was obtained from a woman aged 45-60 years with Graves' hyperthyroidism that later progressed to Graves' ophthalmopathy.

This clonotype was seen many times. This chain links TRBV20-1 with TRBJ2-1, with 7 bases fitting TRBD1. Germline-derived CDR1 and CDR2 are DFQATT and SNEGSKA (reference sequence). This CDR3 has 15 residues. Germline trimming cut 4 bases from V and 5 bases from J; bases unmatched to any gene: 11. The CDR3 nucleotides are TGCAGTGCTACCATTCCGGGACAGTGGGACAATGAGCAGTTCTTC. Encoded protein: CSATIPGQWDNEQFF.

In this sample, this clonotype turned up many times. CDR3 DNA: TGTGCCAGCAGCATGACTAGCGGGGGCCCTAGCTCCTACGAGCAGTACTTC. This codes for CASSMTSGGPSSYEQYF. The chain has TRBV11-2 and TRBJ2-7; 12 bases map to TRBD2. Losses at the gene ends were 5 bases for V and 0 bases for J; bases not matched to a gene: 8. The length of the CDR3 is 17 residues. Germline V gene data show CDR1 as SGHAT and CDR2 as FQNNGV.

This clonotype was recorded at least ten times. The chain carries TRBV3-1 and TRBJ2-3, with 7 bases fitting TRBD1. This CDR3 has 15 amino acids. Germline V gene lookup returns CDR1 LGHDT and CDR2 YNNKEL (reference sequence). Trimming cost V 8 bases and J 5 bases; bases outside gene matches: 13. The CDR3 sequence is CASSMGQMTEDTQYF. CDR3 nucleotide sequence: TGTGCCAGCTCAATGGGACAGATGACCGAAGATACGCAGTATTTT.

The sample holds many counts of this clonotype. The gene calls are TRBV6-1 and TRBJ1-1; tentatively, D is TRBD1 (6 bases). CDR3 length: 11 amino acids. CDR1 is MNHNS and CDR2 is SASEGT in the germline V gene. Trimming pared 7 bases from V and 6 bases from J, leaving 9 bases between. CDR3 nucleotides: TGTGCCAGCATGAGGGGGGCTGAAGCTTTCTTT. Translating it yields CASMRGAEAFF.

Many counts were recorded for this clonotype. The CDR3 DNA sequence: TGTGCCAGCAGCCAAGAGGGGGGCCTCACAGATACGCAGTATTTT. As protein: CASSQEGGLTDTQYF. The V gene is TRBV3-1, the J gene TRBJ2-3; D tentatively fits TRBD1 or TRBD2 (6 bases each). CDR1 is LGHDT and CDR2 is YNNKEL in the germline V gene (reference sequence). The CDR3 runs to 15 residues. V dropped 0 bases and J dropped 2 bases, with 9 bases sitting between them.

The gene calls are TRBV3-1 and TRBJ2-2, with 9 bases fitting TRBD1. Germline assignment: CDR1 LGHDT and CDR2 YNNKEL (reference sequence). V gave up 4 bases and J gave up 6 bases; unmatched junction bases: 12. The CDR3 has 17 amino acids. As DNA, the CDR3 is TGTGCCAGCAGCCCCTATGTGGACAGGGGTCTCCCCGGGGAGCTGTTTTTT. This gives the protein CASSPYVDRGLPGELFF.

This clonotype was counted between two and nine times. The chain couples TRBV29-1 to TRBJ2-1, with D tentatively TRBD1 (5 bases). Trimming left V 3 bases short and J 5 bases short, with 8 bases between. There are 12 residues in the CDR3. Germline assignment: CDR1 SQVTM and CDR2 ANQGSEA. The CDR3 DNA sequence: TGCAGCGTTGAGCGCAGGGACAATGAGCAGTTCTTC. Its protein product is CSVERRDNEQFF.

Many counts were recorded for this clonotype. The V and J genes are TRBV7-2 and TRBJ1-5, with a possible D match to TRBD1 (5 bases). With 1 base removed from V and 7 bases from J, the gap between germline ends came to 11 bases. The germline V gene has CDR1 SGHTA and CDR2 FQGNSA. CDR3 length: 14 residues. Here the CDR3 DNA reads TGTGCCAGCAGCTTAGTCCAGGGCGGCCAGCCCCAGCATTTT. It specifies CASSLVQGGQPQHF.

The genes are TRBV18 and TRBJ1-1; weak D call: TRBD1 (5 bases). Trimming left V 3 bases short and J 10 bases short, with 12 bases between. Per the germline V gene, CDR1 is KGHSH and CDR2 is LQKENI. The CDR3 loop spans 12 amino acids. The CDR3 DNA reads TGTGCCAGCTCACCCAGCAGGGCGGCAGCTTTCTTT. Amino acid sequence: CASSPSRAAAFF. Filled out from reference TRBV18 and TRBJ1-1, the complete variable domain reads NAGVMQNPRHLVRRRGQEARLRCSPMKGHSHVYWYRQLPEEGLKFMVYLQKENIIDESGMPKERFSAEFPKEGPSILRIQQVVRGDSAAYFCASSPSRAAAFFGQGTRLTVV.

This clonotype was counted only a few times. The junction departs from the called germline gene at one end, perhaps through a read error. The chain recombines TRBV27 with TRBJ1-1, with a tentative D call TRBD1 (6 bases). Germline V gene sequence: CDR1 MNHEY, CDR2 SMNVEV (reference sequence). CDR3 size: 13 residues. CDR3 sequence: CVSSLGQNTEAFF. The CDR3 nucleotides read TGTGTCAGCAGTTTGGGACAGAACACTGAAGCTTTCTTT.

A few counts support this clonotype. The chain employs TRBV5-1 and TRBJ1-4; TRBD1 is a possible D gene (5 bases). Trimming removed 0 bases from V and 6 bases from J, with 12 bases in between. In germline, CDR1 is SGHRS, CDR2 YFSETQ. The CDR3 is 15 amino acids. This CDR3 is CASSLERGGDEKLFF. The CDR3 region has the DNA TGCGCCAGCAGCTTGGAGCGGGGGGGAGATGAAAAACTGTTTTTT. Together with reference TRBV5-1 and TRBJ1-4, the CDR3 gives the full variable domain: KAGVTQTPRYLIKTRGQQVTLSCSPISGHRSVSWYQQTPGQGLQFLFEYFSETQRNKGNFPGRFSGRQFSNSRSEMNVSTLELGDSALYLCASSLERGGDEKLFFGSGTQLSVL.

V and J are TRBV28 and TRBJ2-4; no firm D call. Germline lookup yields CDR1 MDHEN and CDR2 SYDVKM. The ends were cut back, 6 bases at V and 4 bases at J, with 13 bases in the middle. This CDR3 has 14 amino acids. The CDR3 region is CASRNLQAKNIQYF. The CDR3, as DNA: TGTGCCAGCAGGAACTTGCAGGCGAAAAACATTCAGTACTTC.

This clonotype came up many times. This sequence joins TRBV5-1 and TRBJ2-1; possibly TRBD1 for D (6 bases). There are 15 residues in the CDR3. Germline loops: CDR1 SGHRS, CDR2 YFSETQ. V was shortened by 4 bases and J by 0 bases, with 11 bases between the two germline ends. The CDR3, as DNA: TGCGCCAGCAGCAGGACAGACGTCTCCTACAATGAGCAGTTCTTC. Encoded protein: CASSRTDVSYNEQFF. Full variable domain (rest looked up from reference TRBV5-1 and TRBJ2-1): KAGVTQTPRYLIKTRGQQVTLSCSPISGHRSVSWYQQTPGQGLQFLFEYFSETQRNKGNFPGRFSGRQFSNSRSEMNVSTLELGDSALYLCASSRTDVSYNEQFFGPGTRLTVL.

This clonotype was picked up many times. The chain has TRBV20-1 and TRBJ1-5; TRBD1 is a possible D gene (5 bases). The CDR3 length is 16 residues. V was pared by 0 bases and J by 0 bases, with 12 bases between. Germline values: CDR1 DFQATT, CDR2 SNEGSKA (reference sequence). In DNA form, the CDR3 reads TGCAGTGCTAGAGATCAGGCCAGGGTTAGCAATCAGCCCCAGCATTTT. Amino acids: CSARDQARVSNQPQHF.

This clonotype occurred many times. This rearrangement joins TRBV11-2 to TRBJ1-1; D call uncertain. This CDR3 comprises 13 residues. Trimming pared 4 bases from V and 2 bases from J, leaving 8 bases between. Germline values: CDR1 SGHAT, CDR2 FQNNGV. Here the CDR3 DNA reads TGTGCCAGCAGCTGGATATATAACACTGAAGCTTTCTTT. Its protein product is CASSWIYNTEAFF.

This clonotype was detected ten times or more. The chain couples TRBV5-6 to TRBJ1-1, with D possibly matching TRBD1 (6 bases). This CDR3 is built from 16 residues. Germline V gene data show CDR1 as SGHDT and CDR2 as YYEEEE. V lost 6 bases and J 5 bases, leaving 23 bases between the germline ends. The CDR3 DNA follows: TGTGCCAGCACCATAGACCCAACAGGGAAGGGGACTGAAGCTTTCTTT. This gives the protein CASTIDPTGKGTEAFF.

This clonotype was seen at least ten times. The CDR3 DNA follows: TGTGCCAGCAGCGTAGCGGGGGGAACGAAAGAGACCCAGTACTTC. Amino acid sequence: CASSVAGGTKETQYF. The gene calls are TRBV9 and TRBJ2-5, with 7 bases identical to TRBD2. V trimming: 0 bases; J trimming: 3 bases; junction bases outside the gene matches: 5. The CDR3 length is 15 residues. CDR1 SGDLS and CDR2 YYNGEE come from the germline V gene.

This clonotype was seen at least ten times. The chain couples TRBV5-1 to TRBJ1-1, with 7 positions matching TRBD1. The CDR3 has 15 amino acids. CDR1 is SGHRS and CDR2 is YFSETQ in the germline V gene. Unmatched junction bases numbered 10, after V lost 4 bases and J lost 4 bases. CDR3 DNA: TGCGCCAGCAGCGAACGACAGGGTAGGGGCACTGAAGCTTTCTTT. This gives the protein CASSERQGRGTEAFF.

Worth noting for this clonotype: Since a much larger clone is just one base distant, this may be a read error. The chain uses TRBV7-9 and TRBJ1-3; D is uncertain. CDR1 and CDR2 (germline): SEHNR, FQNEAQ (reference sequence). CDR3 length: 13 amino acids. The CDR3 protein is CASSFSTGDTIYF. DNA for the CDR3: TGTGCCAGCAGCTTCTCCACTGGAGACACCATATATTTT.

This clonotype was seen ten or more times. The V gene is TRBV12-3 or TRBV12-4, the J gene TRBJ1-5; TRBD1 matches 7 bases. The CDR3 spans 13 residues. V gave up 4 bases and J gave up 6 bases; unmatched junction bases: 3. The CDR3 loop reads CASSSGQAQPQHF. Here the CDR3 DNA reads TGTGCCAGCAGTTCCGGACAGGCTCAGCCCCAGCATTTT.

As concerns this clonotype: Germline is not matched at one junction end, which may reflect a read error. The rearrangement joins TRBV7-7 to TRBJ2-1, with 14 bases identical to TRBD2. CDR3 length equals 16 residues. The germline CDR1 and CDR2 sequences are SSHAT and FNYEAQ (reference sequence). Here the CDR3 reads CASSRGLAGGYNEQFF. As DNA, the CDR3 is TGTGCTAGCAGCCGAGGACTAGCGGGGGGATACAATGAGCAGTTCTTC.

This clonotype was observed a few times. This CDR3 is CSARLSSGVNEQFF. CDR3 DNA sequence: TGCAGTGCTAGACTCTCTAGCGGGGTCAATGAGCAGTTCTTC. The chain joins TRBV20-1 to TRBJ2-1, with 9 bases identical to TRBD2. Unmatched junction bases numbered 5, after V lost 2 bases and J lost 6 bases. This CDR3 comprises 14 residues. Germline assignment: CDR1 DFQATT and CDR2 SNEGSKA (reference sequence).

This clonotype has at least ten counts. CDR3 sequence (DNA): TGCGCCAGTAGACAGGAGTACATGAACACTGAAGCTTTCTTT. This encodes CASRQEYMNTEAFF. V and J are TRBV5-1 and TRBJ1-1; a weak D match, TRBD1 (6 bases). This CDR3 has 14 residues. CDR1 is SGHRS, CDR2 YFSETQ, per germline. V was cut by 8 bases and J by 0 bases, with 14 bases left in between.

This chain joins TRBV29-1 and TRBJ1-1; D gene ambiguous. Germline V CDR1 and CDR2: SQVTM, ANQGSEA. There are 11 residues in the CDR3. V was clipped by 5 bases and J by 8 bases, with 12 bases between them. The DNA of the CDR3 is TGCAGCGTTAGTGTACGCCAAGAAGCTTTCTTT. This translates into CSVSVRQEAFF.

The sample holds a few counts of this clonotype. The chain recombines TRBV5-5 with TRBJ2-3, with 8 bases aligning to TRBD2. Trimming cost V 0 bases and J 0 bases; bases outside gene matches: 6. Germline-derived CDR1 and CDR2 are SGHKS and YYEKEE (reference sequence). The CDR3 totals 17 residues. The CDR3 is CASSLGLAFPSTDTQYF. The CDR3, as DNA: TGTGCCAGCAGCTTGGGACTAGCGTTTCCTAGCACAGATACGCAGTATTTT.